A selection of T cell receptor beta chains follows, all from one sample in a study of blood T cell repertoires in COVID-19. The table came from immunoSEQ multiplex PCR; TCRdb's copy has only in-frame clones and leaves some out. The profile shows fewer than 300,000 clones, approximately 88% of them singletons. Sequenced input: PBMCs or T cells enriched from blood (not recorded which). These TCRs come from a woman aged 35 to 49 with acute COVID-19. CDR3s include the opening cysteine and the closing phenylalanine or tryptophan.

CDR3aa	len	v_gene
CASSLFQGLGNTIYF	15	TRBV28
CASSPPGGWDSPLHF	15	TRBV18
CAISDGQGANYGYTF	15	TRBV10-3
CASSQVGEGYGYTF	14	TRBV4-1
CASSPQRSNYGYTF	14	TRBV7-2
CASSLEEYYGYTF	13	TRBV7-9
CASSPRVRKGQSEQFF	16	TRBV3-1/TRBV3-2
CAWSVRGEWGNTIYF	15	TRBV30
CASSPRGGVNEQFF	14	TRBV6-4
CASSLAGTNYGYTF	14	TRBV3-1/TRBV3-2
CASTLAASGRAEDEQFF	17	TRBV7-9
CASSQPRDTNTEAFF	15	TRBV28
CASSGERIRGEWMRVTDTQYF	21	TRBV28
CASSPLTGDLTEAFF	15	TRBV18
CASSLRGGGNTEAFF	15	TRBV4-3
CAISSTNSPYNEQFF	15	TRBV10-3
CASSASLAVYTDTQYF	16	TRBV9
CASSLSGLQETQYF	14	TRBV7-2
CASSPGTTQSYEQYF	15	TRBV7-6
CASSRLLARPSASTDTQYF	19	TRBV4-3
CASSLEAGGGSTGELFF	17	TRBV5-1
CASSLVGTAHNSPLHF	16	TRBV7-9
CASSLAGTSEETQYF	15	TRBV5-1
CASSPRLSSNTEAFF	15	TRBV9
CASSRRDSYGYTF	13	TRBV3-1/TRBV3-2
CSVELVARSSDEQFF	15	TRBV29-1
CASSSGQSWANEKLFF	16	TRBV7-9
CATSRALAGTTDTQYF	16	TRBV15
CASSQDPLFSGIPYEQYF	18	TRBV4-1
CASTYTGTSFSGVVGELFF	19	TRBV7-2
CASSPTSGINEQFF	14	TRBV7-3
CASSYRTGGPENTEAFF	17	TRBV7-6
CASTPGSGRADEQYF	15	TRBV5-1
CASSVEGAGFYEQYF	15	TRBV9
CASSGRGWSEKLFF	14	TRBV2
CASSPGGSSGQPQHF	15	TRBV28
CASSQTSNEQFF	12	TRBV6-5
CASSTTQSRDRGYGYTF	17	TRBV18
CASSAVDSNQPQHF	14	TRBV19
CASSDRTANTEAFF	14	TRBV6-2/TRBV6-3
CASSFTAGPDPLHF	14	TRBV11-2
CASSPGGGWSNQPQHF	16	TRBV9
CASSISQGNNSPLHF	15	TRBV18
CASTRQGTGTEAFF	14	TRBV19
CASSERSGRVKNIQYF	16	TRBV7-2
CASSLVSGRGPDTQYF	16	TRBV5-1
CARPRDLNTEAFF	13	TRBV6-4
CASSPKTGNTEAFF	14	TRBV3-1/TRBV3-2
CASSLSFLRDDEQFF	15	TRBV7-8
CASSFAGGQSSGANVLTF	18	TRBV7-9
CASSLGQNYGYTF	13	TRBV7-9
CATGTTNTGELFF	13	TRBV5-4
CASSAPGQGSPLANEKLFF	19	TRBV6-1
CASSLLGRYEQYF	13	TRBV5-1
CASSGWGLAGIETQYF	16	TRBV28
CASSPRTGPQPQHF	14	TRBV2
CASATGVANEKLFF	14	TRBV6-5
CASSYSIRGVHEQYF	15	TRBV6-5
CASSLVGSTEAFF	13	TRBV12-3/TRBV12-4